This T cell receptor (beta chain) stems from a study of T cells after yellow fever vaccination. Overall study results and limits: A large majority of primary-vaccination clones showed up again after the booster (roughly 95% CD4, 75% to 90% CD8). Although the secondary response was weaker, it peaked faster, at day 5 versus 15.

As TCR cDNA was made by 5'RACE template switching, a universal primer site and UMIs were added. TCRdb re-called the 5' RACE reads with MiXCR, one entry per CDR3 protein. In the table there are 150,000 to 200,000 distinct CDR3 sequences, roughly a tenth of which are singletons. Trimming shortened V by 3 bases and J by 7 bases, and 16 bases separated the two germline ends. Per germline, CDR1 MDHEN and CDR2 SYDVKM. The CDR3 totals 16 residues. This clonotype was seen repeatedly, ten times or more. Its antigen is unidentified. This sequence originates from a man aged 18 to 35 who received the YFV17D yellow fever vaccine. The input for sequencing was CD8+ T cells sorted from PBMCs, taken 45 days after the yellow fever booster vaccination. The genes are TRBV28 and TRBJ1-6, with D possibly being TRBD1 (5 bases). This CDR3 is CASSFLGGGENSPLHF. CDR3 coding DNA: TGTGCCAGCAGTTTTCTCGGGGGAGGTGAGAATTCACCCCTCCACTTT.